The rows below give T cell receptor beta chains drawn from one sample of a study of T cell responses to AZD1222 COVID-19 vaccine. The protocol was immunoSEQ multiplex PCR, while the TCRdb copy is restricted to in-frame clones and leaves out a portion. Among about 73,000 clones listed, under 90% were seen once. The source material was peripheral blood, sampled 28 days after the second AZD1222 dose. The receptors originated from an adult who received the AZD1222 COVID-19 vaccine. The CDR3 runs from the conserved cysteine through the conserved F or W. Part of the rows lack a size; the others show once, few, many or a class for expanded clones.

V: TRBV30
size: .
J: TRBJ1-1
CDR3: CAWIATVNTEAFF

V: TRBV19
size: once
J: TRBJ2-3
CDR3: CASSMGSGATQYF

V: TRBV5-4
size: .
J: TRBJ1-2
CDR3: CASSFYRGGYGYTF

V: TRBV7-2
size: .
J: TRBJ2-7
CDR3: CASSFVSGTGTYEQYF

V: TRBV30
size: .
J: TRBJ1-5
CDR3: CAWSTRGWGENQPQHF

V: TRBV9
size: .
J: TRBJ2-7
CDR3: CASSLTGGGYEQYF

V: TRBV5-4
size: .
J: TRBJ1-3
CDR3: CASSLDSEYSGNTIYF

V: TRBV27
size: once
J: TRBJ1-1
CDR3: CASSLFSGTPGNTEAFF

V: TRBV5-6
size: .
J: TRBJ2-2
CDR3: CASSLGGTGELFF

V: TRBV3-1/TRBV3-2
size: .
J: TRBJ2-2
CDR3: CASSIRGGYTGELFF

V: TRBV4-3
size: .
J: TRBJ1-2
CDR3: CASSQEGQTLYGYTF

V: TRBV13
size: once
J: TRBJ2-6
CDR3: CASSPLGTSGANVLTF

V: TRBV7-9
size: .
J: TRBJ2-7
CDR3: CASSHDRDRQYF

V: TRBV23-1
size: once
J: TRBJ2-6
CDR3: CASSQSWVSGANVLTF

V: TRBV5-5
size: .
J: TRBJ2-7
CDR3: CASSLRAIGGHEYEQYF

V: TRBV19
size: .
J: TRBJ1-6
CDR3: CASSIEGKYLHF

V: TRBV28
size: .
J: TRBJ1-6
CDR3: CASGWEGDPRNSPLHF

V: TRBV12-3/TRBV12-4
size: .
J: TRBJ2-7
CDR3: CASSLLPSYEQYF

V: TRBV5-8
size: .
J: TRBJ1-1
CDR3: CASSPGQGWTYTEAFF

V: TRBV7-3
size: .
J: TRBJ2-1
CDR3: CASSFASGGVQEQFF

V: TRBV28
size: once
J: TRBJ1-2
CDR3: CASRAYGMYNYGYTF

V: TRBV9
size: .
J: TRBJ1-2
CDR3: CASSVRGLHYGYTF

V: TRBV7-9
size: .
J: TRBJ1-1
CDR3: CASSLGRVGTEAFF

V: TRBV18
size: .
J: TRBJ2-4
CDR3: CASSPTHGEASRHLAKNIQYF

V: TRBV7-2
size: .
J: TRBJ2-5
CDR3: CASSFRLAGEAETQYF

V: TRBV19
size: .
J: TRBJ1-5
CDR3: CASTPRGGVVSNQPQHF

V: TRBV30
size: once
J: TRBJ1-5
CDR3: CAWSTGDHNQPQHF

V: TRBV5-1
size: .
J: TRBJ1-1
CDR3: CASSPRRDREAFF

V: TRBV7-2
size: .
J: TRBJ1-5
CDR3: CASSSQGAQPQHF

V: TRBV7-9
size: .
J: TRBJ1-2
CDR3: CASSLHREINYGYTF

V: TRBV9
size: .
J: TRBJ1-2
CDR3: CASSEGTAGYTF

V: TRBV27
size: .
J: TRBJ1-6
CDR3: CASSPSPRQYNSPLHF

V: TRBV5-1
size: .
J: TRBJ2-5
CDR3: CASSLDPEETQYF

V: TRBV9
size: .
J: TRBJ2-7
CDR3: CASSGRFPTSYEQYF

V: TRBV5-4
size: few
J: TRBJ1-1
CDR3: CASSLKTGQGGWTEAFF

V: TRBV29-1
size: .
J: TRBJ2-3
CDR3: CSVLTRPSTDTQYF

V: TRBV28
size: .
J: TRBJ1-5
CDR3: CASSFPSDNLATQPQHF

V: TRBV30
size: .
J: TRBJ2-4
CDR3: CASPDGGIEIQYF

V: TRBV28
size: .
J: TRBJ1-5
CDR3: CASSSNRGVQPQHF

V: TRBV5-1
size: once
J: TRBJ2-7
CDR3: CASGGTDYEQYF

V: TRBV5-5
size: once
J: TRBJ1-3
CDR3: CASSLGQHPLSSGNTIYF

V: TRBV27
size: .
J: TRBJ2-5
CDR3: CASSGRGGGLGETQYF

V: TRBV4-1
size: .
J: TRBJ1-1
CDR3: CASKGGGGEAFF

V: TRBV7-6
size: few
J: TRBJ2-1
CDR3: CASSSASGDYNEQFF

V: TRBV3-1/TRBV3-2
size: .
J: TRBJ2-7
CDR3: CASSPGQGSYEQYF

V: TRBV5-1
size: .
J: TRBJ1-2
CDR3: CASSGTGSYGYTF

V: TRBV19
size: .
J: TRBJ2-1
CDR3: CASSIGLRYEQFF

V: TRBV24-1
size: .
J: TRBJ2-2
CDR3: CATSVGTNTGELFF

V: TRBV7-2
size: .
J: TRBJ1-4
CDR3: CASSPVVATNEKLFF

V: TRBV11-2
size: .
J: TRBJ2-1
CDR3: CASSLRLAGGNEQFF

V: TRBV5-1
size: .
J: TRBJ1-3
CDR3: CASSLEGRDRASGNTIYF

V: TRBV2
size: .
J: TRBJ1-6
CDR3: CASRRTEGSPLHF

V: TRBV12-5
size: .
J: TRBJ2-1
CDR3: CASGRSRTSGVYNEQFF

V: TRBV28
size: once
J: TRBJ2-7
CDR3: CASTTGGYEQYF

V: TRBV28
size: .
J: TRBJ2-2
CDR3: CASSPHGQGTNTGELFF

V: TRBV28
size: .
J: TRBJ2-3
CDR3: CASTTNRDSTDTQYF

V: TRBV10-3
size: .
J: TRBJ2-2
CDR3: CAIRTGTTDTGELFF

V: TRBV24-1
size: .
J: TRBJ2-2
CDR3: CATGQGSNTGELFF